This T cell receptor beta chain was captured in a study of blood T cell repertoires in COVID-19. Study background: Samples of COVID-19 (acute and convalescent) were obtained from the United States, Italy and Spain. In each case, the material was cDNA or gDNA derived from T cells, B-cell-depleted T cells, or PBMCs.

Germline values: CDR1 SNHLY, CDR2 FYNNEI. The CDR3 runs 13 residues. The V and J ends lost 6 bases and 6 bases respectively, with 12 bases between them. Per the authors' pipeline: Nucleated cell number was recorded as an estimate derived from reference gene primer amplification. The repertoire was sequenced with immunoSEQ multiplex PCR; TCRdb's copy has only in-frame clones and lacks some. The V and J calls and clone size are taken from that table; D and trimming were inferred from the DNA. This sample carries about 49,000 clones, approximately 90% of them seen once, and the ten largest clones take approximately 3%.

Sample: peripheral blood. This clonotype was obtained from a human donor in a cohort sampled during active COVID-19. V usage is TRBV2 and J usage is TRBJ1-3, with D possibly TRBD1 on 5 matching bases. CDR3 sequence reads: CASSPDRLNTIYF. The CDR3 bases are TGTGCCAGCAGCCCCGACAGACTAAACACCATATATTTT. The variable domain in full, completed from reference TRBV2 and TRBJ1-3, reads EPEVTQTPSHQVTQMGQEVILRCVPISNHLYFYWYRQILGQKVEFLVSFYNNEISEKSEIFDDQFSVERPDGSNFTLKIRSTKLEDSAMYFCASSPDRLNTIYFGEGSWLTVV.